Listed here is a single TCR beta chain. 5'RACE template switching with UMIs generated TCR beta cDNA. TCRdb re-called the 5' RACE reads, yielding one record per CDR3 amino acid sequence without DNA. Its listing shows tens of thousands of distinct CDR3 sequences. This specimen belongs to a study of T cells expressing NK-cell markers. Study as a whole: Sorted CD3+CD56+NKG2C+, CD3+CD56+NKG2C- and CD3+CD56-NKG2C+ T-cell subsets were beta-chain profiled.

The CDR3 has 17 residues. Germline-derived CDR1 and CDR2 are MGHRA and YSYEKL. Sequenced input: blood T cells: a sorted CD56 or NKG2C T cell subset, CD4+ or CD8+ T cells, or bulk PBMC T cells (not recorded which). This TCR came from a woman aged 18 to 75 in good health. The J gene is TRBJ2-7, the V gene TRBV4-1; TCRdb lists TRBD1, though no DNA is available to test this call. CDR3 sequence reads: CASSQEAGTGESYEQYF.